The source of this T cell receptor beta chain is a study of T-cell reconstitution after alpha-beta-depleted transplantation in children. The CDR3 has 16 residues. V was trimmed by 0 bases and J by 0 bases, leaving 9 bases between them. In germline, CDR1 is LGHNA, CDR2 YSLEER. The library targeted TCRbeta and was prepared with unique molecular identifiers. TCRdb independently ran MiXCR on the PCR reads; one entry per CDR3 protein. The table includes 360,000 or so distinct CDR3 sequences, roughly 22% detected once. Sequences were derived from PBMCs from the stem cell graft donor, sampled from the stem cell graft. This sequence was found in a human donor who donated a stem cell graft to a child with acute myeloid leukemia. The chain uses TRBV4-3 and TRBJ2-1; D remains ambiguous. The CDR3 DNA is TGCGCCAGCAGCCAAGATCGAAGTAGCTCCTACAATGAGCAGTTCTTC. Its protein is CASSQDRSSSYNEQFF.